The subject of this entry is one T cell receptor (beta chain). The antigen remains unidentified. Every bit of the isolated RNA underwent reverse transcription, so sequencing read expressed TCRB transcripts. This table comes from immunoSEQ multiplex PCR, and its TCRdb copy is limited to in-frame clones, with some not included. The data contain 600,000 to 700,000 clones, about an eighth of them singletons. This entry comes from a study of beta chain features in type 1 diabetes. At the level of the study: Patients looked much like healthy donors when it came to age, gender and cell yields.

Trimming cost V 7 bases and J 3 bases, with 16 bases left between them. This CDR3 has 14 amino acids. Germline V CDR1 and CDR2: SGHTA, FQGNSA. Points from the study as a whole: Type 1 diabetes patients had moderately but significantly shorter TCRB CDR3s in all four CD4+ subsets. Junctions at VDJ sites from type 1 diabetes patients had fewer insertions and more deletions.

This sequence originates from a man aged 30-40 years with type 1 diabetes. Sequenced material: naive CD4+ T cells from blood. The V and J genes are TRBV7-2 and TRBJ2-7; D is perhaps TRBD1 (5 bases). The CDR3 sequence is CASTKDSLGYEQYF. DNA for the CDR3: TGTGCCAGCACCAAAGACAGCCTAGGCTACGAGCAGTACTTC. Supplemented by reference TRBV7-2 and TRBJ2-7, the full variable domain reads GAGVSQSPSNKVTEKGKDVELRCDPISGHTALYWYRQSLGQGLEFLIYFQGNSAPDKSGLPSDRFSAERTGGSVSTLTIQRTQQEDSAVYLCASTKDSLGYEQYFGPGTRLTVT.